This TCR beta chain derives from a study of cytomegalovirus exposure and HLA in healthy donors. General study findings and limits: In all likelihood, a cluster of highly shared sequence variants was a sequencing artifact. Specific recognition of CMV antigens was confirmed in vitro for a few chains (all CMV-associated).

Comment on this clone: Its antigen is currently unknown.

The CDR3 is 18 residues long. Germline assignment: CDR1 WNHNN and CDR2 SYGVQD (reference sequence). V lost 4 bases to trimming and J lost 6 bases; unmatched junction nucleotides: 18. It was with 60 Vbeta and 13 Jbeta primers that the PCR ran. Data came from immunoSEQ multiplex PCR; TCRdb stores just in-frame clones and leaves some out. The data contain 150,000 to 170,000 clones, approximately 80% of them singletons. The sequenced sample was PBMCs. This TCR was sampled from a woman between 40 and 55 years old in good health and CMV-seronegative. V usage is TRBV10-1 and J usage is TRBJ2-3, with 8 bases lining up with TRBD2. CDR3 amino acids: CASSGLAGGASPTDTQYF. DNA for the CDR3: TGCGCCAGCAGTGGATTGGCGGGAGGTGCATCCCCGACCGATACGCAGTATTTT.